The 18 T cell receptor beta chains below were found in one sample sequenced in a study of blood T cell repertoires in COVID-19. Here immunoSEQ multiplex PCR was the method, and the copy in TCRdb shows in-frame clones only, minus some. The table includes tens of thousands of clones, about 85% detected once. The sequencing sample was made of peripheral blood. All receptors come from a man over 45 with active COVID-19.

This chain uses TRBV4-3 with TRBJ1-2, with TRBD1 as a possible D gene (5 bases). Trimming removed 0 bases from V and 3 bases from J, with 14 bases in between. The germline CDR1 and CDR2 sequences are LGHNA and YSLEER. The CDR3 is 16 residues long. CDR3 sequence (DNA): TGCGCCAGCAGCCAAGAGCCCTCGCAGGGCCACTATGGCTACACCTTC. Its translation is CASSQEPSQGHYGYTF.

V is TRBV3-1 (or the pseudogene TRBV3-2) and J is TRBJ2-1; 7 nucleotides agree with TRBD2. Trimming at V came to 3 bases and at J to 4 bases, leaving 6 bases not matched to a gene. The CDR3 covers 15 residues. Germline values: CDR1 LGHDT, CDR2 YNNKEL (reference sequence). This chain's CDR3 is CASSHAGVGYNEQFF. Here the CDR3 DNA reads TGTGCCAGCAGCCATGCGGGAGTTGGGTACAATGAGCAGTTCTTC.

The chain is built from TRBV24-1 and TRBJ2-3; TRBD2 agrees at 10 bases. The CDR3 extends over 15 amino acids. The germline V gene has CDR1 KGHDR and CDR2 SFDVKD. The junction had 9 bases not matched to a gene; V was cut back by 3 bases and J by 10 bases. In DNA, the CDR3 is TGTGCCACCAGTGATCCTAGCGGGAGTGGCCTACCGCAGTATTTT. Translation gives CATSDPSGSGLPQYF.

The CDR3 bases are TGTGCCAGCATGGGACAGGGGAGGACCGGGGAGCTGTTTTTT. This translates into CASMGQGRTGELFF. The chain carries TRBV2 and TRBJ2-2; 10 bases fit TRBD1. Germline trimming cut 7 bases from V and 5 bases from J; bases unmatched to any gene: 4. The CDR3 is 14 amino acids. Germline V gene sequence: CDR1 SNHLY, CDR2 FYNNEI.

This chain joins TRBV7-2 and TRBJ2-3; 9 bases align to TRBD2. This CDR3 comprises 14 residues. Germline values: CDR1 SGHTA, CDR2 FQGNSA. The J segment lost 7 bases and the V segment lost 5 bases, leaving 7 bases of the junction unmatched. This CDR3 reads CASSLSGRGNTQYF. The DNA for the CDR3 is TGTGCCAGCAGCCTTAGCGGGAGAGGAAATACGCAGTATTTT.

The V call is TRBV5-6, the J call TRBJ2-3; 7 bases match TRBD1. J gave up 5 bases and V 4 bases, and 7 bases lay outside the gene matches. This CDR3 spans 14 amino acids. The V gene's germline CDR1 is SGHDT and CDR2 YYEEEE. The CDR3 loop is CASSPRQGRDTQYF. DNA for the CDR3: TGTGCCAGCAGCCCCCGACAGGGTCGAGATACGCAGTATTTT.

The chain carries TRBV5-6 and TRBJ2-1; TRBD2 agrees at 7 bases. Trimming removed 4 bases from V and 2 bases from J; junction bases left unmatched: 12. CDR1 is SGHDT and CDR2 is YYEEEE in the germline V gene. This CDR3 region has 17 residues. The CDR3 nucleotides read TGTGCCAGCAGCCCAGATACCGGGGGGAGGGCCTACAATGAGCAGTTCTTC. Translating gives CASSPDTGGRAYNEQFF.

V usage is TRBV28 and J usage is TRBJ2-7; TRBD2 is a possible D gene (5 bases). The CDR3 is 14 amino acids. V was cut by 6 bases and J by 1 base, with 13 bases left in between. CDR1 is MDHEN and CDR2 is SYDVKM in the germline V gene. For the CDR3, the DNA is TGTGCCAGCAGCCTCACCGGGAATTCCTACGAGCAGTACTTC. As protein: CASSLTGNSYEQYF.

This chain's CDR3 is CASSQDPARDLYGYTF. DNA of the CDR3: TGTGCCAGCAGCCAAGATCCCGCGCGGGATCTCTATGGCTACACCTTC. V and J are TRBV3-1 (or the pseudogene TRBV3-2) and TRBJ1-2; unclear D gene. The CDR3 is made up of 16 amino acids. Trimming shortened V by 0 bases and J by 4 bases, and 15 bases separated the two germline ends. CDR1 and CDR2 from the germline V gene are LGHDT and YNNKEL (reference sequence).

V gene TRBV6-5 combines with J gene TRBJ1-2, with TRBD1 identical over 9 bases. Looked up from germline, CDR1 is MNHEY and CDR2 is SVGAGI. CDR3 length: 15 amino acids. V gave up 7 bases and J gave up 0 bases; unmatched junction bases: 6. This CDR3 reads CASNDRGGTNYGYTF. Written as DNA, the CDR3 is TGTGCCAGCAACGACAGGGGGGGTACTAACTATGGCTACACCTTC.

The rearrangement uses TRBV24-1 and TRBJ2-5; 7 bases agree with TRBD1. CDR1 and CDR2 (germline): KGHDR, SFDVKD. The CDR3 is 15 amino acids. Trimming took 3 bases from V and 5 from J; bases not matched to a gene: 8. CDR3 nucleotide sequence: TGTGCCACCAGTGATACCACAGGGGTTTGGGAGACCCAGTACTTC. Translation gives CATSDTTGVWETQYF.

This chain joins TRBV11-3 and TRBJ2-5; D is possibly TRBD1 (5 bases). This CDR3 comprises 14 residues. V was trimmed by 5 bases and J by 3 bases, leaving 13 bases between them. Per germline, CDR1 SGHNT and CDR2 YENEEA. The CDR3 is CASSKRTTKETQYF. The CDR3 DNA sequence: TGTGCCAGCAGCAAAAGGACAACAAAAGAGACCCAGTACTTC.

The chain links TRBV5-4 to TRBJ2-2; 7 nucleotides match TRBD2. Germline V gene lookup returns CDR1 SGHNT and CDR2 YYREEE (reference sequence). The CDR3 spans 15 residues. The ends lost 6 bases at V and 4 bases at J; junction bases unmatched: 9. DNA for the CDR3: TGTGCCAGCAACGTGGGAGGGCCGGGCACCGGGGAGCTGTTTTTT. As protein: CASNVGGPGTGELFF.

The chain joins TRBV21-1 to TRBJ2-2; TRBD2, the D gene given by the table, was not confirmed from the DNA. TRBV21-1 is marked as a pseudogene. This CDR3 comprises 14 residues. CDR3 protein: CASSSGTNTGELFF. CDR3 in DNA: TGTGCCAGCAGCAGCGGGACGAACACCGGGGAGCTGTTTTTT.

CDR3 in DNA: TGTGCCAGCAGCGTAGAGTCAGGGGGCGCGATCGGTGGCTACACCTTC. It encodes CASSVESGGAIGGYTF. The chain couples TRBV9 to TRBJ1-2; 8 nucleotides line up with TRBD1. V gave up 0 bases and J gave up 7 bases; unmatched junction bases: 11. Germline loops: CDR1 SGDLS, CDR2 YYNGEE. This CDR3 has 16 residues.

The chain has TRBV28 and TRBJ2-2, with 7 bases fitting TRBD1. Germline V gene data show CDR1 as MDHEN and CDR2 as SYDVKM. This CDR3 has 17 amino acids. J was trimmed by 0 bases and V by 7 bases; bases with no gene match: 11. The CDR3 loop is CASISAKDRANTGELFF. CDR3 sequence (DNA): TGTGCCAGCATCTCCGCGAAAGACAGGGCGAACACCGGGGAGCTGTTTTTT.

This clone was detected once. The chain combines TRBV9 with TRBJ2-2; 7 bases match TRBD2. CDR3 length equals 14 residues. The V segment lost 5 bases and the J segment 0 bases; nucleotides outside the gene matches: 1. Germline CDR1 and CDR2: SGDLS and YYNGEE. The CDR3, as DNA: TGTGCCAGCAGGACTAGCCCGAACACCGGGGAGCTGTTTTTT. Protein sequence: CASRTSPNTGELFF. The variable domain in full, completed from reference TRBV9 and TRBJ2-2, reads DSGVTQTPKHLITATGQRVTLRCSPRSGDLSVYWYQQSLDQGLQFLIQYYNGEERAKGNILERFSAQQFPDLHSELNLSSLELGDSALYFCASRTSPNTGELFFGEGSRLTVL.

V usage is TRBV28 and J usage is TRBJ2-7; 10 bases agree with TRBD1. The V gene end was trimmed by 6 bases and the J gene end by 2 bases; junction bases not matched to a gene: 13. Germline V lookup: CDR1 MDHEN, CDR2 SYDVKM. CDR3 size: 17 residues. The CDR3 nucleotides are TGTGCCAGCAGACCCGCAGGACAGGGGGTCAGGCCCTACGAGCAGTACTTC. Translating it yields CASRPAGQGVRPYEQYF.